These 21 T cell receptor beta chains were sequenced from one sample in a study of neurological immune-mediated disorders. TCRdb itself ran the 5' RACE reads through MiXCR, one entry per CDR3 protein. This sample has 120,000 or so distinct CDR3 sequences, with 3.2% found just once. The sample was PBMCs. Source of these receptors: a woman under 40 with multiple sclerosis.

This clonotype was detected many times. The rearrangement joins TRBV10-3 to TRBJ1-1, with 8 bases that match TRBD1. The germline gives CDR1 ENHRY, CDR2 SYGVKD. V was pared by 10 bases and J by 1 base, with 11 bases of the junction left unmatched. CDR3 size: 15 residues. CDR3 sequence reads: CATRFTTGANTEAFF. DNA of the CDR3: TGTGCCACCCGTTTCACGACAGGGGCGAACACTGAAGCTTTCTTT.

This clonotype was seen many times. J is TRBJ1-1 and V is TRBV20-1; 7 bases fit TRBD1. Unmatched junction bases numbered 10, after V lost 3 bases and J lost 6 bases. This CDR3 is 14 amino acids long. Germline CDR1 reads DFQATT; CDR2 reads SNEGSKA (reference sequence). The CDR3 DNA reads as TGCAGTGCTAGGGCTGATACGGGGACAGCTGAAGCTTTCTTT. The encoded protein is CSARADTGTAEAFF.

This clonotype has only a few counts. The CDR3 here is CAWSIGGLDTEAFF. CDR3 bases: TGTGCCTGGAGTATCGGGGGATTGGACACTGAAGCTTTCTTT. The V call is TRBV30, the J call TRBJ1-1; a weak D match, TRBD1 (5 bases). V was clipped by 2 bases and J by 3 bases, with 13 bases between them. Germline V gives CDR1 GTSNPN, CDR2 SVGIG (reference sequence). The CDR3 is made up of 14 amino acids.

This clonotype showed up many times. This chain uses TRBV7-2 with TRBJ2-5; 7 bases map to TRBD1. Germline V gene lookup returns CDR1 SGHTA and CDR2 FQGNSA. V lost 7 bases to trimming and J lost 4 bases; unmatched junction nucleotides: 18. The length of the CDR3 is 17 residues. CDR3 protein: CASIRGPGTAYGETQYF. CDR3 nucleotides: TGTGCCAGCATCCGCGGTCCGGGGACAGCGTACGGAGAGACCCAGTACTTC. Complete variable domain (other parts from reference TRBV7-2 and TRBJ2-5): GAGVSQSPSNKVTEKGKDVELRCDPISGHTALYWYRQSLGQGLEFLIYFQGNSAPDKSGLPSDRFSAERTGGSVSTLTIQRTQQEDSAVYLCASIRGPGTAYGETQYFGPGTRLLVL.

This clonotype was counted at least ten times. The chain has TRBV20-1 and TRBJ2-3; 7 nucleotides match TRBD2. V trimming: 3 bases; J trimming: 6 bases; junction bases outside the gene matches: 12. CDR1 and CDR2 from the germline V gene are DFQATT and SNEGSKA (reference sequence). This CDR3 is 15 amino acids long. CDR3 residues: CSASSTSRGGDTQYF. The CDR3 region has the DNA TGCAGTGCTAGTTCGACTAGCCGAGGAGGGGATACGCAGTATTTT.

This clonotype was recorded at least ten times. The CDR3 bases are TGCAGTGCTAACGAGGGGATTAACTATGGCTACACCTTC. It translates to CSANEGINYGYTF. V gene TRBV20-1 combines with J gene TRBJ1-2; the D gene is possibly TRBD1 (5 bases). V was shortened by 4 bases and J by 1 base, with 10 bases between the two germline ends. The CDR3 length is 13 residues. Germline loops: CDR1 DFQATT, CDR2 SNEGSKA (reference sequence).

This clonotype was seen ten or more times. This chain joins TRBV6-5 and TRBJ2-5; no reliable D call. V was clipped by 6 bases and J by 5 bases, with 13 bases between them. Germline V gene lookup returns CDR1 MNHEY and CDR2 SVGAGI. The CDR3 runs 13 residues. Written as DNA, the CDR3 is TGTGCCAGCAGACCCTCGGCGCGGGAGACCCAGTACTTC. This codes for CASRPSARETQYF.

Many counts were recorded for this clonotype. V gene TRBV6-1 combines with J gene TRBJ2-2; D call uncertain. CDR3 length equals 13 residues. Germline-derived CDR1 and CDR2 are MNHNS and SASEGT. V was shortened by 2 bases and J by 3 bases, with 4 bases between the two germline ends. The CDR3, as DNA: TGTGCCAGCAGTGAAACCTACACCGGGGAGCTGTTTTTT. Its translation: CASSETYTGELFF.

This clonotype was observed a few times. The genes are TRBV25-1 and TRBJ2-7; possible D gene TRBD1, 6 bases. The CDR3 spans 13 residues. Germline V lookup: CDR1 MGHDK, CDR2 SYGVNS. Trimming stripped 6 bases from V and 1 base from J, with 10 bases between. The CDR3 DNA follows: TGTGCCAGCAGATTAGGGGGTTCCTACGAGCAGTACTTC. This sequence encodes CASRLGGSYEQYF.

This clonotype was detected ten times or more. The chain employs TRBV12-3 or TRBV12-4 and TRBJ1-2, with a weak D call TRBD1 (5 bases). V was clipped by 5 bases and J by 4 bases, with 17 bases between them. The CDR3 totals 15 residues. CDR3 in DNA: TGTGCCAGCAGTCCGACGGCGACAGCGGGCTATGGCTACACCTTC. This codes for CASSPTATAGYGYTF.

This clonotype was picked up many times. CDR3 sequence reads: CASSLDGAQSTEAFF. For the CDR3, the DNA is TGTGCCAGCAGCTTAGACGGGGCGCAGAGCACTGAAGCTTTCTTT. This chain uses TRBV7-2 with TRBJ1-1, with D maybe TRBD1 (5 bases). This CDR3 has 15 residues. Looked up from germline, CDR1 is SGHTA and CDR2 is FQGNSA. Trimming removed 1 base at V and 4 bases at J, with 13 bases between.

The table lists this clonotype with many counts. The rearrangement uses TRBV7-2 and TRBJ2-5; 7 bases are shared with TRBD1. Germline loops: CDR1 SGHTA, CDR2 FQGNSA. The CDR3 runs to 15 residues. The trim removed 5 bases at V and 5 bases at J, leaving 11 bases unmatched. CDR3 coding DNA: TGTGCCAGCAGCACCCGGACAGGAGGATGGGAGACCCAGTACTTC. This gives the protein CASSTRTGGWETQYF.

This clonotype was counted ten times or more. The V call is TRBV12-3 or TRBV12-4, the J call TRBJ2-7, with TRBD1 identical over 7 bases. Unmatched junction bases numbered 7, after V lost 3 bases and J lost 5 bases. The CDR3 covers 14 residues. This CDR3 reads CASSLRQGVHEQYF. Here the CDR3 DNA reads TGTGCCAGCAGTTTGCGGCAGGGGGTCCACGAGCAGTACTTC.

With respect to this clonotype: This could be a read error, since a much larger clone is one nucleotide away. V usage is TRBV7-9 and J usage is TRBJ2-7; weak D call: TRBD2 (6 bases). The CDR3 consists of 14 residues. The germline V gene encodes CDR1 SEHNR and CDR2 FQNEAQ (reference sequence). V was clipped by 4 bases and J by 7 bases, with 17 bases between them. The CDR3 loop is CASSSGMDYKEQYF. CDR3 nucleotides: TGTGCCAGCAGCTCTGGGATGGACTACAAAGAGCAGTACTTC.

A remark on this clonotype: A much larger clone is a single base away; this may be a read error. The V call is TRBV15, the J call TRBJ2-3; D unresolved. The CDR3 covers 16 residues. Germline assignment: CDR1 LNHNV and CDR2 YYDKDF (reference sequence). CDR3 in amino acids: CATSREGSIDTVTQYF. The DNA for the CDR3 is TGTGCCACCAGCAGAGAGGGGTCGATCGACACAGTTACGCAGTATTTT.

This clonotype was counted at least ten times. The chain employs TRBV6-5 and TRBJ1-2; D unresolved. The CDR3 covers 13 residues. Per the germline V gene, CDR1 is MNHEY and CDR2 is SVGAGI. The ends were cut back, 6 bases at V and 3 bases at J, with 11 bases in the middle. The CDR3 sequence is CASRGVLDYGYTF. The CDR3 DNA reads as TGTGCCAGCAGAGGAGTGTTGGACTATGGCTACACCTTC.

About this clonotype: Here the CDR3 omits its conserved ending phenylalanine or tryptophan, so a read error is the likely source. V and J are TRBV20-1 and TRBJ2-3, with 11 bases lining up with TRBD2. Germline trimming cut 6 bases from V and 5 bases from J; bases unmatched to any gene: 7. This CDR3 comprises 14 residues. Germline V gene lookup returns CDR1 DFQATT and CDR2 SNEGSKA (reference sequence). The DNA for the CDR3 is TGCAGTGCCTGGGTGACTAGCGGGAAAGATACGCAGTATTTG. It translates to CSAWVTSGKDTQYL.

This clonotype appeared many times. This chain links TRBV20-1 with TRBJ2-3; D perhaps matches TRBD1 (6 bases). Trimming removed 4 bases from V and 2 bases from J, with 16 bases in between. This CDR3 region has 15 residues. Germline loops: CDR1 DFQATT, CDR2 SNEGSKA (reference sequence). CDR3 region: CSATDRDTFTDTQYF. CDR3 DNA sequence: TGCAGTGCTACCGACCGGGACACTTTCACAGATACGCAGTATTTT.

The V and J genes are TRBV18 and TRBJ2-5, with TRBD1 matching 7 bases. V dropped 4 bases and J dropped 3; count of bases not matched to a gene: 11. The CDR3 runs to 16 residues. The germline gives CDR1 KGHSH, CDR2 LQKENI. CDR3 amino acids: CASSRLQGMSKETQYF. In nucleotides, the CDR3 is TGTGCCAGCTCACGGTTACAGGGGATGTCCAAAGAGACCCAGTACTTC.

This clonotype was observed many times. The rearrangement links TRBV29-1 to TRBJ2-3; TRBD1 agrees at 11 bases. Germline values: CDR1 SQVTM, CDR2 ANQGSEA. V was clipped by 4 bases and J by 0 bases; unmatched bases: 6. CDR3 length: 16 amino acids. CDR3 protein: CSVGDRGSSSTDTQYF. CDR3 coding DNA: TGCAGCGTTGGGGACAGGGGGTCTTCTAGCACAGATACGCAGTATTTT.

At least ten counts were recorded for this clonotype. The CDR3 DNA reads as TGTGCCAGCAGCCTGCGTGGTAGTAGGGACGAGCAGTACTTC. This codes for CASSLRGSRDEQYF. The rearrangement links TRBV14 to TRBJ2-7; no clear D. Germline CDR1 reads SGHDN; CDR2 reads FVKESK. Trimming removed 4 bases from V and 5 bases from J, with 15 bases in between. The CDR3 is 14 amino acids.